Shown below are 15 T cell receptor beta chains from a single sample sequenced in a study of blood T cell repertoires in COVID-19. Assay: immunoSEQ multiplex PCR; the TCRdb copy retains only in-frame clones and omits some. The top ten hold roughly 4% of the sample, which has roughly 100,000 clones, over 75% seen once. Sequenced sample: peripheral blood. The receptors here all came from a man over 45 with acute or convalescent COVID-19.

The chain carries TRBV5-1 and TRBJ1-4; no clear D. V gave up 5 bases and J gave up 0 bases, with 11 bases separating them. This CDR3 is built from 15 residues. CDR1 and CDR2 (germline): SGHRS, YFSETQ. The CDR3 region has the DNA TGCGCCAGCAGGGCCACATCTGCAACTAATGAAAAACTGTTTTTT. This translates into CASRATSATNEKLFF.

This sequence joins TRBV5-4 and TRBJ1-2; TRBD1 matches 7 bases. The CDR3 runs 13 residues. Trimming removed 0 bases from V and 7 bases from J; junction bases left unmatched: 3. The germline gives CDR1 SGHNT, CDR2 YYREEE (reference sequence). The CDR3 DNA follows: TGTGCCAGCAGCTTGGAAGGGGGCAGTGGCTACACCTTC. As protein: CASSLEGGSGYTF.

This clone was seen more than once but under ten times. V and J are TRBV12-5 and TRBJ2-3; unclear D gene. This CDR3 is built from 14 residues. The V end lost 0 bases, the J end lost 3 bases, and 7 bases lay between the germline ends. Germline V gene sequence: CDR1 LGHNT, CDR2 FRNRAP. In DNA form, the CDR3 reads TGTGCTAGTGGTTTGGTAATTCGGACAGATACGCAGTATTTT. Residues: CASGLVIRTDTQYF.

The V gene is TRBV14, the J gene TRBJ1-5; D not resolved. Germline V gene lookup returns CDR1 SGHDN and CDR2 FVKESK. Trimming took off 7 bases at V and 3 bases at J, with 19 bases between the two ends. The CDR3 contains 16 residues. The CDR3 here is CASISLPVYTNQPQHF. As DNA, the CDR3 is TGTGCCAGCATCTCGCTACCGGTTTATACCAATCAGCCCCAGCATTTT.

The chain has TRBV4-2 and TRBJ2-1, with TRBD2 matching 16 bases. CDR3 length: 17 residues. With V trimmed by 2 bases and J by 12 bases, 10 bases remained unmatched. Germline CDR1 and CDR2: LGHNA and YNFKEQ. The CDR3, as DNA: TGTGCCAGCAGCCAACCTCCGGGACTAGCGGGAGGGTTTGCGCAGTTCTTC. It codes for CASSQPPGLAGGFAQFF.

This clone came up once. The J gene is TRBJ2-3, the V gene TRBV5-1; 10 bases are a match to TRBD2. The junction had 10 bases not matched to a gene; V was cut back by 3 bases and J by 0 bases. The CDR3 has 18 amino acids. Germline V CDR1 and CDR2: SGHRS, YFSETQ. Here the CDR3 DNA reads TGCGCCAGCAGCTCGTTAGCGGGGGGACGCTCTAGCACAGATACGCAGTATTTT. This gives the protein CASSSLAGGRSSTDTQYF.

Of note for this clone: Different DNA sequences within this sample yield the same CDR3. The rearrangement uses TRBV6-5 and TRBJ2-7; weak D call: TRBD2 (7 bases). The V and J ends lost 0 bases and 3 bases respectively, with 9 bases between them. The CDR3 consists of 14 residues. Germline loops: CDR1 MNHEY, CDR2 SVGAGI. For the CDR3, the DNA is TGTGCCAGCAGTTACTCGGGGGGGCTCTACGAGCAGTACTTC. It encodes CASSYSGGLYEQYF.

The chain joins TRBV10-3 to TRBJ2-7, with 9 bases that match TRBD1. The CDR3 is made up of 17 amino acids. V lost 2 bases and J lost 0; bases outside the gene matches: 8. Germline V gene lookup returns CDR1 ENHRY and CDR2 SYGVKD. CDR3 DNA: TGTGCCATCAGTGAGAAGGACAGGGGCGAAAGCTCCTACGAGCAGTACTTC. Its translation: CAISEKDRGESSYEQYF.

The rearrangement links TRBV3-1 (or the pseudogene TRBV3-2) to TRBJ2-2; a weak D match, TRBD2 (5 bases). V was pared by 4 bases and J by 6 bases, with 12 bases between. This CDR3 has 14 amino acids. From germline, CDR1 is LGHDT and CDR2 YNNKEL (reference sequence). For the CDR3, the DNA is TGTGCCAGCAGCCGCGCTAGCTCCGCCGGGGAGCTGTTTTTT. It yields the protein CASSRASSAGELFF.

The rearrangement links TRBV25-1 to TRBJ2-1; D gene ambiguous. Germline V gene sequence: CDR1 MGHDK, CDR2 SYGVNS. This CDR3 region has 11 residues. V was clipped by 9 bases and J by 5 bases, with 8 bases between them. In DNA form, the CDR3 reads TGTGCCAGTATCCTAAACAATGAGCAGTTCTTC. Its protein is CASILNNEQFF.

The rearrangement joins TRBV12-3 or TRBV12-4 to TRBJ2-5; D remains unclear. The CDR3 loop spans 11 amino acids. Trimming took 6 bases from V and 4 from J, leaving 6 bases between them. The CDR3 loop reads CASSSVETQYF. DNA for the CDR3: TGTGCCAGCAGCTCAGTAGAGACCCAGTACTTC.

V usage is TRBV2 and J usage is TRBJ2-3; D is possibly TRBD2 (6 bases). The CDR3 has 13 amino acids. Trimming removed 8 bases at V and 2 bases at J, with 11 bases between. Per the germline V gene, CDR1 is SNHLY and CDR2 is FYNNEI. The CDR3 bases are TGTGCCAGCCGGGGGACTTCCACAGATACGCAGTATTTT. It is translated as CASRGTSTDTQYF.

Notes on this clone: Other DNA sequences from this sample encode an identical CDR3 as well. J is TRBJ2-1 and V is TRBV25-1; 11 nucleotides agree with TRBD1. Trimming cost V 3 bases and J 5 bases; bases outside gene matches: 3. Looked up from germline, CDR1 is MGHDK and CDR2 is SYGVNS. The CDR3 sequence is 15 residues long. This CDR3 reads CASSEDRGLDNEQFF. CDR3 coding DNA: TGTGCCAGCAGTGAGGACAGGGGGCTCGACAATGAGCAGTTCTTC.

V usage is TRBV28 and J usage is TRBJ1-2, with 7 bases fitting TRBD1. This CDR3 spans 14 amino acids. Germline CDR1 reads MDHEN; CDR2 reads SYDVKM. V trimming: 3 bases; J trimming: 7 bases; junction bases outside the gene matches: 8. The CDR3 loop reads CASSFMRGLIGYTF. In DNA form, the CDR3 reads TGTGCCAGCAGTTTTATGAGGGGGCTGATTGGCTACACCTTC.

The chain couples TRBV29-1 to TRBJ2-2; D may be TRBD2 (7 bases). CDR1 SQVTM and CDR2 ANQGSEA come from the germline V gene. The CDR3 length is 15 residues. Trimming removed 6 bases from V and 5 bases from J, with 19 bases in between. The CDR3 DNA follows: TGCAGCGTGAGGGGAGTCGGGGGGCAAACCGGGGAGCTGTTTTTT. This encodes CSVRGVGGQTGELFF.